Listed here is a single T cell receptor beta chain. This entry comes from a study of blood T cell repertoires in COVID-19. CDR1 MNHEY and CDR2 SVGAGI come from the germline V gene. The CDR3 extends over 13 amino acids. Trimming pared 2 bases from V and 5 bases from J, leaving 6 bases between. Measured with immunoSEQ multiplex PCR; TCRdb has only the in-frame clones, and not every one. The table records about 52,000 clones, over 75% of them present only once. This chain connects TRBV6-5 to TRBJ1-4; D remains unclear. This receptor was identified in an elderly woman with COVID-19, enrolled during active disease. Sequencing used peripheral blood. Written as DNA, the CDR3 is TGTGCCAGCAGTTACACATCAAATGAAAAACTGTTTTTT. It translates to CASSYTSNEKLFF.